One TCR beta chain is described in this entry. Its antigen is still unknown. Sequencing used immunoSEQ multiplex PCR; TCRdb keeps in-frame clones, though not all of them. The sample yields tens of thousands of clones, over 90% seen once. This specimen comes from a study of OX40 agonist ivuxolimab in advanced cancers. Whole-study findings and limits: Some patients who did not respond also had low normalized T-cell clonal expansion. Expanded peripheral T cell antigen specificity was not determined. Clonal expansion from baseline to week 6 occurred in both CD4+ and CD8+ T cells.

The length of the CDR3 is 16 residues. The germline gives CDR1 LGHNT, CDR2 FRNRAP. The V and J ends lost 1 base and 6 bases, in that order; junction bases with no gene match: 8. Blood specimens came from baseline, cycle 4 day 1, and cycle 7 day 1. J is TRBJ2-3 and V is TRBV12-5; 9 nucleotides align to TRBD2. The sequencing here drew on CD4+ or CD8+ T cells sorted from blood, taken in a trial of the OX40 agonist ivuxolimab. The sequence was obtained from an adult with an advanced solid tumor such as melanoma, head and neck, liver or kidney cancer. CDR3 residues: CASGLGRLAEGDTQYF. CDR3 sequence (DNA): TGTGCTAGTGGTTTGGGGAGACTAGCGGAGGGGGATACGCAGTATTTT.